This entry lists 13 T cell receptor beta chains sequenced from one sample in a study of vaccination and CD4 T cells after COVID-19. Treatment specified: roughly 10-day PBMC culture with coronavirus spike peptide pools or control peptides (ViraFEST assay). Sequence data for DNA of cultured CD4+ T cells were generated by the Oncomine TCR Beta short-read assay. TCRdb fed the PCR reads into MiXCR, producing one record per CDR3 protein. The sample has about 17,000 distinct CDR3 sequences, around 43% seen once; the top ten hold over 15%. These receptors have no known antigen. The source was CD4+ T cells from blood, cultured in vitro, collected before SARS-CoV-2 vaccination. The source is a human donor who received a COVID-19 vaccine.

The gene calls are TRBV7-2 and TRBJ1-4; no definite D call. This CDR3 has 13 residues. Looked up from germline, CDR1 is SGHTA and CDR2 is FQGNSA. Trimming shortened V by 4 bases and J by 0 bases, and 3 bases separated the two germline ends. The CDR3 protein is CASSYSTNEKLFF. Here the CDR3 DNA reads TGTGCCAGCAGCTACTCAACTAATGAAAAACTGTTTTTT.

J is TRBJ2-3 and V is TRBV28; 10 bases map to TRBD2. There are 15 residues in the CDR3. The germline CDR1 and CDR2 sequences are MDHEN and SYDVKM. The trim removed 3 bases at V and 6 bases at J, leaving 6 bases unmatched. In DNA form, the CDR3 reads TGTGCCAGCAGTTTGCAGCGGGGGGGCCCGGATACGCAGTATTTT. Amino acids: CASSLQRGGPDTQYF.

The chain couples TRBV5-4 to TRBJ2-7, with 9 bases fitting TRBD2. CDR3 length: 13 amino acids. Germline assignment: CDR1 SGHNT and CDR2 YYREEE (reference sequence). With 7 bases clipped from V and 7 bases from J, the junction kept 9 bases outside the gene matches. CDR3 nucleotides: TGTGCCAGCGGCCTAGCGGGGACGAGGGAGCAGTACTTC. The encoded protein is CASGLAGTREQYF.

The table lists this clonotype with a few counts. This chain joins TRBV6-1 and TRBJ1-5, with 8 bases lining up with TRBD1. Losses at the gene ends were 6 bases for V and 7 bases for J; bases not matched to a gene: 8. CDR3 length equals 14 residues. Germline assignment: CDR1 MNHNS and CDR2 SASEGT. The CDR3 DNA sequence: TGTGCCAGCAGCCAAGGACAGGGAGGACAGCCCCAGCATTTT. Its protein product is CASSQGQGGQPQHF.

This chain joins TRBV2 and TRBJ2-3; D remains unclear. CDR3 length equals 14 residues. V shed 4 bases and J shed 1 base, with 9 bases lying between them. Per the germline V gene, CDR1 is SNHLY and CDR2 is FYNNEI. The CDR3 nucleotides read TGTGCCAGCAGTGGAGAACGGGGCACAGATACGCAGTATTTT. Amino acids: CASSGERGTDTQYF.

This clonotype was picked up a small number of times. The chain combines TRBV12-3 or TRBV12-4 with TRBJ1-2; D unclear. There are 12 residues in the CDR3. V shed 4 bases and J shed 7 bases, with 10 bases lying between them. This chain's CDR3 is CASSSILGGYTF. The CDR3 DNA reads TGTGCCAGCAGTTCCATTTTGGGTGGCTACACCTTC.

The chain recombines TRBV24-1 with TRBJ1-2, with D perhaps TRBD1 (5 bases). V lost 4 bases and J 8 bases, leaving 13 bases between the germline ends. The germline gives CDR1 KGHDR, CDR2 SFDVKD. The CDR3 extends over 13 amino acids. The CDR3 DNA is TGTGCCACCAGTGAGTTTGGCAGGGCGGGCTACACCTTC. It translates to CATSEFGRAGYTF.

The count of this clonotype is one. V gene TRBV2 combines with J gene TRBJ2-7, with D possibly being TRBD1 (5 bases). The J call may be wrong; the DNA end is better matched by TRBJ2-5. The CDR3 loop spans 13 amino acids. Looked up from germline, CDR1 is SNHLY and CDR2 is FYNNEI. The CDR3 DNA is TGTGCCAGCAGTGAAGCGAGTAGGGGGACCCAGTACTTC. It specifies CASSEASRGTQYF.

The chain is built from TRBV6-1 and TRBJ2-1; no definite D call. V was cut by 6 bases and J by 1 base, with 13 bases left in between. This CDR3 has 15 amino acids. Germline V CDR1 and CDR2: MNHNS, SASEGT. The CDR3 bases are TGTGCCAGCAGACCGTCAAGGCGGTCCTACAATGAGCAGTTCTTC. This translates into CASRPSRRSYNEQFF.

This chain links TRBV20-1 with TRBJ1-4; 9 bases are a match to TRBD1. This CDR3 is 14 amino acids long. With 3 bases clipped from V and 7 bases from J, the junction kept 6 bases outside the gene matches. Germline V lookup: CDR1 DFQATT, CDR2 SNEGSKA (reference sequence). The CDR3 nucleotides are TGCAGTGCTAGGGGACAGGGAGACCGTGAAAAACTGTTTTTT. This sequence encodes CSARGQGDREKLFF.

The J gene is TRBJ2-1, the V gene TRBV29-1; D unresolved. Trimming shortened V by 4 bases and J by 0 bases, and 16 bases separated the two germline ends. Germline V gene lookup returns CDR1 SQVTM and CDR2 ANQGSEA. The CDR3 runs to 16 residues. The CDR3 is CSVGEVGRSSYNEQFF. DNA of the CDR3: TGCAGCGTTGGAGAGGTGGGCAGGAGCTCCTACAATGAGCAGTTCTTC.

The CDR3 DNA follows: TGTGCTAGTGGTTTTTTCACGGATACGCAGTATTTT. Protein: CASGFFTDTQYF. The rearrangement uses TRBV12-5 and TRBJ2-3; D not certain. This CDR3 contains 12 residues. V was cut by 3 bases and J by 6 bases, with 7 bases left in between. Germline CDR1 and CDR2: LGHNT and FRNRAP.

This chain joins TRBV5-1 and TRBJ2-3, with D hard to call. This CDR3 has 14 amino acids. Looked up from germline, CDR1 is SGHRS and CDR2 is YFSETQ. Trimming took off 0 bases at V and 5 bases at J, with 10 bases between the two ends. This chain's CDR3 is CASSLVGSGDTQYF. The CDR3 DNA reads TGCGCCAGCAGCTTGGTTGGGTCGGGAGATACGCAGTATTTT.